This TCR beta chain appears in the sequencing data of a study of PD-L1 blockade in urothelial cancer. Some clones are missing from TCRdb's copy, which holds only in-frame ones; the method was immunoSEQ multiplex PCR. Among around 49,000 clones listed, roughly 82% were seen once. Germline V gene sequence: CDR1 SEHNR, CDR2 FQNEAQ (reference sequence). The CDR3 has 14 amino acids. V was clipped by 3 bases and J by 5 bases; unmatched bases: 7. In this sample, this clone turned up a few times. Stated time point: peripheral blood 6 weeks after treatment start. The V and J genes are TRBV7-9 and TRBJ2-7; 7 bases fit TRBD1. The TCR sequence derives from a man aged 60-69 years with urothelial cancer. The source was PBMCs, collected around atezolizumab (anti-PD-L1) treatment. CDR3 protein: CASSFLQGTDEQYF. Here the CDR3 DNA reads TGTGCCAGCAGCTTCTTACAGGGGACCGACGAGCAGTACTTC.